This TCR beta chain appears in the sequencing data of a study of T cells after yellow fever vaccination. Study-wide points: Among primary-vaccination clones, most reappeared after the booster, at 95% to 96% for CD4 and 88% for CD8.

Template switching by 5'RACE produced TCR cDNA, adding a universal primer site and UMIs. In TCRdb, the 5' RACE reads were re-called with MiXCR into one record per CDR3 protein. The sample comprises some 560,000 distinct CDR3 sequences, 15% to 20% of which are singletons, and about 13% rests with the top ten. Trimming pared 5 bases from V and 6 bases from J, leaving 14 bases between. This CDR3 is 14 amino acids long. In germline, CDR1 is SGHTA, CDR2 FQGNSA. Regarding this clonotype: The target antigen is unknown.

The material sequenced was PBMCs, taken 15 days after the yellow fever booster vaccination. The rearrangement links TRBV7-2 to TRBJ2-1, with TRBD2 as a possible D gene (6 bases). This TCR was sampled from a man between 25 and 39 years old who received the YFV17D yellow fever vaccine. The CDR3 here is CASSHQTRSNEQFF. CDR3 DNA: TGTGCCAGCAGCCACCAGACTAGATCCAATGAGCAGTTCTTC.